This paragraph covers one TCR beta chain sequence. Its cognate antigen is unknown. The data are from a study of long-term antiretroviral therapy in people with HIV. Whole-study findings and limits: CDR3 length ranges were narrower in HIV repertoires than in controls. Repertoire dominance by clones expanded before ART was seen at all time points.

Assay version v3.0 of immunoSEQ was used, and it was run at survey level. Only in-frame clones appear in the TCRdb table, and some are missing; sequencing was by immunoSEQ multiplex PCR. The sample yields about 16,000 clones, 78% seen once. The receptor's source is a woman between 35 and 50 years old with HIV. Sequences were derived from unsorted PBMCs, sampled less than 3.3 years after starting antiretroviral therapy.

The CDR3 DNA follows: TGCGCCAGCAGCCAAGATACGGGATCTAATGAAAAACTGTTTTTT. Translating it yields CASSQDTGSNEKLFF. This chain joins TRBV4-3 and TRBJ1-4; D is unresolved. The CDR3 sequence is 15 residues long. Germline V gives CDR1 LGHNA, CDR2 YSLEER. V was clipped by 0 bases and J by 3 bases, with 8 bases between them.